The rows below give T cell receptor beta chains drawn from one sample of a study of T cell repertoires and Cas9 in healthy adults. This table comes from immunoSEQ multiplex PCR, and its TCRdb copy is limited to in-frame clones, with some not included. The sample yields tens of thousands of clones, more than 75% seen once. The sample comprised CD4+ effector T cells (CD127+, CD25-, CD137-, CD154-) from PBMCs; culture status not recorded. The origin of the receptors is a human donor in good health. Both conserved end residues are part of each CDR3. Each record gives: J gene, V gene, D gene, CDR3 length, clone size, CDR3 protein, CDR3 DNA. A D gene is named only where the DNA matches it firmly. The listing skips clone size in some rows; elsewhere it reads once, few, many or a size class.

J: TRBJ1-3
V: TRBV5-8
D: NA
length: 15
size: few
CDR3: CASSLDRVAGNTIYF
DNA: TGTGCCAGCAGCTTGGACAGGGTCGCTGGAAACACCATATATTTT

J: TRBJ1-5
V: TRBV19
D: NA
length: 15
size: NA
CDR3: CASSSPGRSNQPQHF
DNA: TGTGCCAGTAGTTCGCCGGGACGAAGCAATCAGCCCCAGCATTTT

J: TRBJ1-4
V: TRBV2
D: NA
length: 14
size: NA
CDR3: CASSQLATNEKLFF
DNA: TGTGCCAGCAGTCAACTTGCAACTAATGAAAAACTGTTTTTT

J: TRBJ1-1
V: TRBV7-8
D: NA
length: 13
size: NA
CDR3: CASSLAGSGEAFF
DNA: TGTGCCAGCAGCTTAGCTGGGTCTGGAGAAGCTTTCTTT

J: TRBJ2-2
V: TRBV29-1
D: NA
length: 13
size: once
CDR3: CSVDEGGTGELFF
DNA: TGCAGCGTTGATGAGGGTGGGACCGGGGAGCTGTTTTTT

J: TRBJ2-1
V: TRBV19
D: NA
length: 14
size: once
CDR3: CASNPNPAYNEQFF
DNA: TGTGCCAGTAATCCGAACCCGGCCTACAATGAGCAGTTCTTC

J: TRBJ1-5
V: TRBV5-1
D: NA
length: 16
size: NA
CDR3: CASSLEARGKRQPQHF
DNA: TGCGCCAGCAGCTTGGAGGCCAGGGGTAAACGGCAGCCCCAGCATTTT

J: TRBJ2-3
V: TRBV28
D: TRBD1
length: 15
size: NA
CDR3: CASSRTGQITDTQYF
DNA: TGTGCCAGCAGTAGAACGGGACAGATCACAGATACGCAGTATTTT

J: TRBJ1-1
V: TRBV2
D: NA
length: 15
size: NA
CDR3: CASSVAGTQNTEAFF
DNA: TGTGCCAGCAGCGTCGCCGGGACCCAGAACACTGAAGCTTTCTTT

J: TRBJ2-5
V: TRBV7-6
D: NA
length: 18
size: NA
CDR3: CASSGSSGGVSMRGTQYF
DNA: TGTGCCAGCAGCGGCTCCTCGGGCGGGGTTTCAATGAGGGGGACCCAGTACTTC

J: TRBJ1-1
V: TRBV6-5
D: NA
length: 13
size: NA
CDR3: CASTRAMNTEAFF
DNA: TGTGCCAGCACCCGGGCAATGAACACTGAAGCTTTCTTT

J: TRBJ1-6
V: TRBV6-1
D: NA
length: 14
size: NA
CDR3: CASSGPSSDSPLHF
DNA: TGTGCCAGCAGTGGACCTAGTTCGGATTCACCCCTCCACTTT

J: TRBJ2-2
V: TRBV7-7
D: TRBD2
length: 15
size: NA
CDR3: CASSSGLAGTGELFF
DNA: TGTGCCAGCAGCTCGGGACTAGCGGGAACCGGGGAGCTGTTTTTT

J: TRBJ2-3
V: TRBV5-1
D: NA
length: 15
size: NA
CDR3: CASSLGVQGTDTQYF
DNA: TGCGCCAGCAGCTTGGGAGTACAGGGCACAGATACGCAGTATTTT

J: TRBJ2-7
V: TRBV5-6
D: TRBD1
length: 15
size: NA
CDR3: CASSFKQGVVLEQYF
DNA: TGTGCCAGCAGCTTTAAACAGGGGGTAGTTCTCGAGCAGTACTTC

J: TRBJ2-2
V: TRBV6-5
D: TRBD1
length: 16
size: NA
CDR3: CASSSPRTGGTGELFF
DNA: TGTGCCAGCAGTTCACCTCGGACAGGGGGTACCGGGGAGCTGTTTTTT

J: TRBJ2-4
V: TRBV6-1
D: NA
length: 16
size: NA
CDR3: CASSQEEGQNSNIQYF
DNA: TGTGCCAGCAGTCAAGAGGAGGGACAGAACTCAAACATTCAGTACTTC

J: TRBJ2-3
V: TRBV30
D: TRBD1
length: 15
size: NA
CDR3: CAWGHRGTSRDTQYF
DNA: TGTGCCTGGGGACACAGGGGAACGTCTCGGGATACGCAGTATTTT

J: TRBJ1-3
V: TRBV5-5
D: NA
length: 15
size: NA
CDR3: CASSFSISAGNTIYF
DNA: TGTGCCAGCAGCTTTAGTATCTCGGCGGGAAACACCATATATTTT

J: TRBJ1-6
V: TRBV2
D: NA
length: 12
size: NA
CDR3: CASRNRDSPLHF
DNA: TGTGCCTCCCGAAACAGGGATTCACCCCTCCACTTT

J: TRBJ2-7
V: TRBV4-2
D: TRBD2
length: 16
size: NA
CDR3: CASSPLSLAGTNEQYF
DNA: TGTGCCAGCAGCCCACTTAGTCTAGCGGGGACGAACGAGCAGTACTTC

J: TRBJ2-7
V: TRBV19
D: NA
length: 14
size: NA
CDR3: CASSSGWRGHEQYF
DNA: TGTGCCAGTAGTTCTGGGTGGAGGGGGCACGAGCAGTACTTC

J: TRBJ1-1
V: TRBV7-9
D: TRBD1
length: 15
size: NA
CDR3: CASRSTGGRNTEAFF
DNA: TGTGCCAGCAGGAGCACAGGGGGCAGAAACACTGAAGCTTTCTTT

J: TRBJ2-3
V: TRBV9
D: NA
length: 16
size: NA
CDR3: CASSDTTGGRTDTQYF
DNA: TGTGCCAGCAGCGACACCACCGGGGGGCGCACAGATACGCAGTATTTT

J: TRBJ1-2
V: TRBV4-1
D: TRBD1
length: 13
size: NA
CDR3: CASAEGTAYGYTF
DNA: TGCGCCAGCGCAGAAGGGACAGCTTATGGCTACACCTTC

J: TRBJ1-2
V: TRBV5-1
D: NA
length: 14
size: NA
CDR3: CASSLQVGTYGYTF
DNA: TGCGCCAGCAGCTTACAGGTGGGAACCTATGGCTACACCTTC

J: TRBJ2-1
V: TRBV9
D: TRBD1
length: 15
size: NA
CDR3: CASSPSGTGPNEQFF
DNA: TGTGCCAGCAGCCCCTCCGGGACAGGGCCCAATGAGCAGTTCTTC

J: TRBJ2-2
V: TRBV5-1
D: NA
length: 14
size: NA
CDR3: CASSSATGSGELFF
DNA: TGCGCCAGCAGCTCAGCTACAGGGTCCGGGGAGCTGTTTTTT

J: TRBJ1-1
V: TRBV11-1
D: NA
length: 13
size: NA
CDR3: CASSLRSGPEAFF
DNA: TGTGCCAGCAGCTTACGTTCTGGGCCTGAAGCTTTCTTT

J: TRBJ2-7
V: TRBV4-2
D: NA
length: 15
size: NA
CDR3: CASSQSAGAMGEQYF
DNA: TGTGCCAGCAGCCAATCGGCGGGGGCGATGGGCGAGCAGTACTTC